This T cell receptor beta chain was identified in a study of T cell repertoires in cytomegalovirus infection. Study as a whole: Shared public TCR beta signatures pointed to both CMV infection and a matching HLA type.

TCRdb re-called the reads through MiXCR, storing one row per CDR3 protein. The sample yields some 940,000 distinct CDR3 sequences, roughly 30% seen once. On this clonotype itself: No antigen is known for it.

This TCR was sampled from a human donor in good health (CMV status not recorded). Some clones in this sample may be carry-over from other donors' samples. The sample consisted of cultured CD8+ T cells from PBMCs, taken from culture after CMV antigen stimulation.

CDR3 amino acids: CASSPTGAAYNSPLHF. The CDR3 DNA reads TGTGCCAGCAGCCCGACAGGGGCGGCCTATAATTCACCCCTCCACTTT. The chain joins TRBV4-2 to TRBJ1-6; 8 nucleotides align to TRBD1. The CDR3 has 16 amino acids. Germline-derived CDR1 and CDR2 are LGHNA and YNFKEQ. J was trimmed by 2 bases and V by 4 bases; bases with no gene match: 4.